This paragraph covers one TCR beta chain sequence. Its antigen is still unknown. As for treatment: approximately 18 received Ad26.COV2.S at low or high dose, single or two shots; a few received placebo; per-sample allocation not given. Sampling happened 63 days after the first vaccine or placebo injection. An 18-55-year-old adult in Boston served as donor. The source of the sample is a study of Ad26.COV2.S vaccination and SARS-CoV-2 variants. This CDR3 is 16 amino acids long. Trimming took 5 bases from V and 0 from J, leaving 16 bases between them. Germline CDR1 is SGHAT and CDR2 is FQNNGV. General observations from the study: Spike-specific CD8+ and CD4+ T cell responses reportedly showed substantial breadth after vaccination.

Measured with immunoSEQ multiplex PCR; TCRdb has only the in-frame clones, and not every one. The data contain a few hundred thousand clones, 92% of them seen just once; the ten biggest clones take up under 2%. The source was peripheral blood, collected in a trial of Ad26.COV2.S vaccine versus placebo. The genes are TRBV11-2 and TRBJ1-1; D is uncertain. The source is a person aged 18 to 65 who received the Ad26.COV2.S COVID-19 vaccine or a placebo. CDR3 nucleotides: TGTGCCAGCAGCCCCCGACGGAGGGTTATGAACACTGAAGCTTTCTTT. Translated, it gives CASSPRRRVMNTEAFF.